The 4 T cell receptor beta chains listed next were all sequenced from one sample in a study of circulating CD8 cells and anti-PD-1 response in melanoma. TCR libraries were prepared from about 15 ng of total RNA with the QIAseq Immune Repertoire TCR panel. TCRdb itself ran the reads through MiXCR, one entry per CDR3 protein. Among a few hundred distinct CDR3 sequences listed, around 8.7% were seen once. Four subsets defined by PD-1 and/or TIGIT were sorted from live CD3+CD8+TCRalphabeta+ cells. Material: CD8+ T cells from PBMCs, obtained at baseline or after one month of anti-PD-1 therapy (not recorded which). These receptors were obtained from a human donor with melanoma.

This clonotype showed up just a few times. The V call is TRBV9, the J call TRBJ1-3; no firm D call. The CDR3 loop spans 14 amino acids. CDR1 and CDR2 from the germline V gene are SGDLS and YYNGEE. The V gene lost 0 bases and the J gene lost 0 bases, with 4 bases spanning the gap. CDR3 loop: CASSVGDSGNTIYF. The DNA of the CDR3 is TGTGCCAGCAGCGTAGGGGACTCTGGAAACACCATATATTTT. The whole variable domain, remainder taken from reference TRBV9 and TRBJ1-3, is DSGVTQTPKHLITATGQRVTLRCSPRSGDLSVYWYQQSLDQGLQFLIQYYNGEERAKGNILERFSAQQFPDLHSELNLSSLELGDSALYFCASSVGDSGNTIYFGEGSWLTVV.

A few counts support this clonotype. The chain couples TRBV5-1 to TRBJ2-7; D may be TRBD1 (5 bases). Germline assignment: CDR1 SGHRS and CDR2 YFSETQ. There are 12 residues in the CDR3. V dropped 1 base and J dropped 9 bases, with 11 bases sitting between them. The CDR3 region is CASSLLGPGQYF. DNA of the CDR3: TGCGCCAGCAGCTTGTTGGGGCCCGGGCAGTACTTC. The full variable domain, its missing parts supplied by reference TRBV5-1 and TRBJ2-7, is KAGVTQTPRYLIKTRGQQVTLSCSPISGHRSVSWYQQTPGQGLQFLFEYFSETQRNKGNFPGRFSGRQFSNSRSEMNVSTLELGDSALYLCASSLLGPGQYFGPGTRLTVT.

Judged by abundance, this clonotype is large. This chain links TRBV7-9 with TRBJ2-5; D gene ambiguous. With 0 bases removed from V and 3 bases from J, the gap between germline ends came to 5 bases. CDR3 length: 13 amino acids. CDR1 and CDR2 from the germline V gene are SEHNR and FQNEAQ (reference sequence). The CDR3 DNA reads as TGTGCCAGCAGCTTAGCCAGCAAAGAGACCCAGTACTTC. Translation gives CASSLASKETQYF.

By sample share, this clonotype is hyperexpanded. The V and J genes are TRBV20-1 and TRBJ2-7; the D gene is possibly TRBD1 (6 bases). Looked up from germline, CDR1 is DFQATT and CDR2 is SNEGSKA (reference sequence). V shed 5 bases and J shed 2 bases, with 16 bases lying between them. This CDR3 has 14 residues. CDR3 in amino acids: CSADSSDSPYEQYF. CDR3 nucleotides: TGCAGTGCTGACTCGTCGGACAGTCCCTACGAGCAGTACTTC.